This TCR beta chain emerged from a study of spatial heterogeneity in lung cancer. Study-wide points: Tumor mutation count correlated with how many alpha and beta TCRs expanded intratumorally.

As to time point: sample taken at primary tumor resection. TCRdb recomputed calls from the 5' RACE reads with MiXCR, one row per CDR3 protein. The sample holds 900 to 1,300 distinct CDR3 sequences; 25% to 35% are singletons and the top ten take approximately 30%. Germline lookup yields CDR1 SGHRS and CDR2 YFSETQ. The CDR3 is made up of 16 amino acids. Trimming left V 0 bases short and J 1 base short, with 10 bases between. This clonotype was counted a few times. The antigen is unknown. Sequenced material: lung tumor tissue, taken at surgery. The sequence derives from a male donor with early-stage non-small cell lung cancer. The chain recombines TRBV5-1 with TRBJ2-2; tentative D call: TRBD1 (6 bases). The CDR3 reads CASSLAETGNTGELFF. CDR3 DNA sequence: TGCGCCAGCAGCTTGGCCGAGACAGGGAACACCGGGGAGCTGTTTTTT.